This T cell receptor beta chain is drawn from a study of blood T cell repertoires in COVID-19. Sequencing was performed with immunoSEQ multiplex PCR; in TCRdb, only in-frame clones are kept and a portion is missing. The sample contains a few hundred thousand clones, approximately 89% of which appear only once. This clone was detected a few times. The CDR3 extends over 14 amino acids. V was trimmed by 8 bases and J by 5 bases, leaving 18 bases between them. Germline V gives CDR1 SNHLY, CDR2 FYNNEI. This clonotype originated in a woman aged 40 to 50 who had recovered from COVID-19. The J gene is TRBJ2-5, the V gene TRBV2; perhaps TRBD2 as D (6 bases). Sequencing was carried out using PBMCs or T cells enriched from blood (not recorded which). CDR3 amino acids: CASGLRGGYETQYF. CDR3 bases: TGTGCCAGCGGACTCCGTGGAGGGTACGAGACCCAGTACTTC.